This passage covers 26 T cell receptor beta chains from one sample sequenced in a study of naive and memory T cell subsets. Both TRBC1 and TRBC2 were covered by a beta constant-region primer of two equimolar oligonucleotides. Ligated cDNA was amplified by four rounds of PCR with nested alpha and beta constant-region primers and SP2. TCRdb processed the UMI-ligation and nested PCR reads anew with MiXCR; each CDR3 protein has one entry. The sample has over 25,000 distinct CDR3 sequences; approximately 18% are singletons. Sequences were obtained from effector memory CD4+ T cells from blood. As for subset: effector memory, CD45RA- CD27-. Receptors originate from a human donor in good health.

This clonotype was counted a single time. The V gene is TRBV20-1, the J gene TRBJ2-7; D not certain. Germline loops: CDR1 DFQATT, CDR2 SNEGSKA (reference sequence). The CDR3 is 12 amino acids. Trimming removed 3 bases at V and 2 bases at J, with 8 bases between. In DNA, the CDR3 is TGCAGTGCTAGCGAGTCGGCCTACGAGCAGTACTTC. Protein product: CSASESAYEQYF.

The chain links TRBV27 to TRBJ1-2, with 9 bases lining up with TRBD1. Germline V lookup: CDR1 MNHEY, CDR2 SMNVEV (reference sequence). The length of the CDR3 is 12 residues. V trimming: 6 bases; J trimming: 7 bases; junction bases outside the gene matches: 3. The CDR3 reads CASRTGGFGYTF. In DNA, the CDR3 is TGTGCCAGCAGGACAGGGGGGTTTGGCTACACCTTC.

There are a few counts of this clonotype. V and J are TRBV28 and TRBJ2-6; 7 nucleotides line up with TRBD2. The CDR3 extends over 15 amino acids. J was trimmed by 2 bases and V by 7 bases; bases with no gene match: 5. Germline loops: CDR1 MDHEN, CDR2 SYDVKM. This chain's CDR3 is CASTRGGAGANVLTF. The CDR3 coding sequence is TGTGCCAGCACCCGCGGGGGTGCTGGGGCCAACGTCCTGACTTTC.

This clonotype was seen once. This chain connects TRBV7-2 to TRBJ2-5, with TRBD2 matching over 7 bases. CDR1 and CDR2 from the germline V gene are SGHTA and FQGNSA. The CDR3 is 15 amino acids. Trimming cost V 5 bases and J 5 bases; bases outside gene matches: 11. For the CDR3, the DNA is TGTGCCAGCAGCGATTACCAGCGGGAAGGGGAGACCCAGTACTTC. This codes for CASSDYQREGETQYF. Filled out from reference TRBV7-2 and TRBJ2-5, the complete variable domain reads GAGVSQSPSNKVTEKGKDVELRCDPISGHTALYWYRQSLGQGLEFLIYFQGNSAPDKSGLPSDRFSAERTGGSVSTLTIQRTQQEDSAVYLCASSDYQREGETQYFGPGTRLLVL.

J is TRBJ1-4 and V is TRBV20-1; tentative D call: TRBD1 (6 bases). Germline CDR1 DFQATT, CDR2 SNEGSKA (reference sequence). V lost 7 bases and J lost 8, with 23 bases in between. The CDR3 is 15 residues long. CDR3 in DNA: TGCAGTGATAGGGGGGATGAGGGACTAGGCGAAAAACTGTTTTTT. Protein sequence: CSDRGDEGLGEKLFF.

As concerns this clonotype: This may come from a read error, since a much larger clone is one base off. The rearrangement uses TRBV20-1 and TRBJ1-4; D gene ambiguous. CDR1 is DFQATT and CDR2 is SNEGSKA in the germline V gene (reference sequence). The CDR3 has 15 amino acids. The CDR3 DNA reads as TGCAGTGCCCCTGACCAAGAGCGGCAGTATGAAGAACTGTTTTTT. As protein: CSAPDQERQYEELFF.

This clonotype was found many times. The rearrangement links TRBV7-2 to TRBJ2-5, with TRBD1 matching 7 bases. The V and J ends lost 6 bases and 2 bases, in that order; junction bases with no gene match: 12. CDR1 and CDR2 (germline): SGHTA, FQGNSA. There are 16 residues in the CDR3. The CDR3: CASRPPVMGQQETQYF. The CDR3, as DNA: TGTGCCAGCAGACCACCCGTTATGGGACAGCAAGAGACCCAGTACTTC. The complete variable domain, with remaining parts taken from reference TRBV7-2 and TRBJ2-5, reads GAGVSQSPSNKVTEKGKDVELRCDPISGHTALYWYRQSLGQGLEFLIYFQGNSAPDKSGLPSDRFSAERTGGSVSTLTIQRTQQEDSAVYLCASRPPVMGQQETQYFGPGTRLLVL.

In this sample, this clonotype turned up many times. The chain recombines TRBV18 with TRBJ2-3; D is unresolved. V lost 4 bases and J lost 1, with 9 bases in between. Germline assignment: CDR1 KGHSH and CDR2 LQKENI. This CDR3 is 14 amino acids long. CDR3 coding DNA: TGTGCCAGCTCACTCCGACGAGGCACAGATACGCAGTATTTT. Residues: CASSLRRGTDTQYF. Supplemented by reference TRBV18 and TRBJ2-3, the full variable domain reads NAGVMQNPRHLVRRRGQEARLRCSPMKGHSHVYWYRQLPEEGLKFMVYLQKENIIDESGMPKERFSAEFPKEGPSILRIQQVVRGDSAAYFCASSLRRGTDTQYFGPGTRLTVL.

This clonotype was seen ten or more times. The rearrangement links TRBV9 to TRBJ2-7; 10 bases are shared with TRBD1. CDR3 size: 14 residues. Trimming at V came to 4 bases and at J to 2 bases, leaving 3 bases not matched to a gene. Germline V lookup: CDR1 SGDLS, CDR2 YYNGEE. The CDR3 protein is CASSSGQGAYEQYF. The CDR3, as DNA: TGTGCCAGCAGCTCTGGACAGGGGGCCTACGAGCAGTACTTC.

The chain links TRBV20-1 to TRBJ2-7, with TRBD1 identical over 7 bases. This CDR3 comprises 14 residues. V lost 6 bases, J lost 2 bases, and 10 bases stayed unmatched. Germline lookup yields CDR1 DFQATT and CDR2 SNEGSKA (reference sequence). In nucleotides, the CDR3 is TGCAGTGCGAAAAAAAGACAGGGAACCTACGAGCAGTACTTC. Protein product: CSAKKRQGTYEQYF.

This clonotype has ten or more counts. The chain is built from TRBV5-1 and TRBJ2-7, with a tentative D call TRBD2 (6 bases). V gave up 7 bases and J gave up 7 bases, with 24 bases separating them. CDR1 is SGHRS, CDR2 YFSETQ, per germline. The CDR3 sequence is 15 residues long. This CDR3 is CASALVGLTPQEQYF. In DNA, the CDR3 is TGCGCCAGCGCTCTGGTGGGACTCACGCCTCAGGAGCAGTACTTC. Complete variable domain (other parts from reference TRBV5-1 and TRBJ2-7): KAGVTQTPRYLIKTRGQQVTLSCSPISGHRSVSWYQQTPGQGLQFLFEYFSETQRNKGNFPGRFSGRQFSNSRSEMNVSTLELGDSALYLCASALVGLTPQEQYFGPGTRLTVT.

CDR3 protein: CSGGDRGLAEAFF. DNA for the CDR3: TGCAGCGGCGGGGACAGGGGTTTAGCTGAAGCTTTCTTT. This chain connects TRBV29-1 to TRBJ1-1; 10 bases fit TRBD1. Germline V gene lookup returns CDR1 SQVTM and CDR2 ANQGSEA. Germline trimming cut 7 bases from V and 6 bases from J; bases unmatched to any gene: 8. There are 13 residues in the CDR3. Filled out from reference TRBV29-1 and TRBJ1-1, the complete variable domain reads SAVISQKPSRDICQRGTSLTIQCQVDSQVTMMFWYRQQPGQSLTLIATANQGSEATYESGFVIDKFPISRPNLTFSTLTVSNMSPEDSSIYLCSGGDRGLAEAFFGQGTRLTVV.

This clonotype was detected many times. The rearrangement links TRBV29-1 to TRBJ1-1, with TRBD1 as a possible D gene (5 bases). V lost 3 bases to trimming and J lost 2 bases, with 10 bases between them. The CDR3 runs 13 residues. Looked up from germline, CDR1 is SQVTM and CDR2 is ANQGSEA. The CDR3 reads CSVDAGRNTEAFF. CDR3 nucleotide sequence: TGCAGCGTTGACGCGGGGCGCAACACTGAAGCTTTCTTT.

The chain couples TRBV6-6 to TRBJ2-7, with D possibly TRBD1 on 6 matching bases. Trimming left V 6 bases short and J 4 bases short, with 10 bases between. The CDR3 has 12 amino acids. Germline V gene lookup returns CDR1 MNHNY and CDR2 SVGAGI (reference sequence). In DNA form, the CDR3 reads TGTGCCAGCAGGCCCCAGGGGTACGAGCAGTACTTC. It is translated as CASRPQGYEQYF.

This rearrangement joins TRBV6-1 to TRBJ2-3; tentative D call: TRBD2 (6 bases). CDR3 size: 18 residues. Per germline, CDR1 MNHNS and CDR2 SASEGT. V lost 6 bases, J lost 0 bases, and 22 bases lay in between. CDR3 amino acids: CASRRRGRETASTDTQYF. DNA of the CDR3: TGTGCCAGCAGACGACGCGGGCGGGAAACCGCTAGCACAGATACGCAGTATTTT.

There are a few counts of this clonotype. This sequence joins TRBV15 and TRBJ2-5; 7 nucleotides align to TRBD1. The CDR3 extends over 16 amino acids. With V trimmed by 0 bases and J by 5 bases, 9 bases remained unmatched. Germline CDR1 LNHNV, CDR2 YYDKDF (reference sequence). The CDR3 loop is CATSRDGQGVTETQYF. CDR3 sequence (DNA): TGTGCCACCAGCAGAGATGGGCAGGGGGTTACGGAGACCCAGTACTTC.

J is TRBJ1-4 and V is TRBV3-1, with D maybe TRBD1 (6 bases). The length of the CDR3 is 15 residues. The germline gives CDR1 LGHDT, CDR2 YNNKEL (reference sequence). V dropped 0 bases and J dropped 5 bases, with 10 bases sitting between them. CDR3 in amino acids: CASSQDRRGNEKLFF. The CDR3, as DNA: TGTGCCAGCAGCCAAGATCGAAGGGGGAATGAAAAACTGTTTTTT.

This clonotype was seen more than once but under ten times. The V call is TRBV20-1, the J call TRBJ1-4; no clear D. Per the germline V gene, CDR1 is DFQATT and CDR2 is SNEGSKA (reference sequence). This CDR3 region has 13 residues. The V end lost 6 bases, the J end lost 0 bases, and 8 bases lay between the germline ends. This CDR3 reads CSAKIPTNEKLFF. The CDR3 DNA reads TGCAGTGCCAAAATCCCAACTAATGAAAAACTGTTTTTT.

This clonotype came up a few times. V and J are TRBV7-8 and TRBJ2-3; no clear D gene. This CDR3 spans 14 amino acids. Trimming cost V 0 bases and J 2 bases, with 6 bases left between them. Germline V CDR1 and CDR2: SGHVS, FQNEAQ. CDR3 sequence: CASSLAGFTDTQYF. The CDR3 DNA reads as TGTGCCAGCAGCTTAGCCGGATTCACAGATACGCAGTATTTT.

In its sample, this clonotype was seen a few times. This sequence joins TRBV20-1 and TRBJ2-7, with 7 bases identical to TRBD1. The CDR3 has 15 amino acids. Germline CDR1 and CDR2: DFQATT and SNEGSKA (reference sequence). The trim removed 0 bases at V and 2 bases at J, leaving 7 bases unmatched. The CDR3 protein is CSARDEGQGAYEQYF. CDR3 coding DNA: TGCAGTGCTAGAGATGAAGGTCAGGGGGCCTACGAGCAGTACTTC.

As concerns this clonotype: One end of the junction varies from germline; a read error may be responsible. The chain joins TRBV28 to TRBJ2-1; a weak D match, TRBD1 (6 bases). The CDR3 has 14 residues. Germline V gene lookup returns CDR1 MDHEN and CDR2 SYDVKM. The CDR3 nucleotides read TGTGCCAGCAGTCCCCCCCGTGGTCAGGGGTCCCCAATCTTC. Protein product: CASSPPRGQGSPIF.

The chain uses TRBV12-3 or TRBV12-4 and TRBJ1-2; tentative D call: TRBD1 (6 bases). V gave up 4 bases and J gave up 6 bases, with 27 bases separating them. This CDR3 has 18 amino acids. The DNA of the CDR3 is TGTGCCAGCAGTTCCCACCTAGCACCAAACAGGGCCCTTGATGGCTACACCTTC. Translated: CASSSHLAPNRALDGYTF.

This chain connects TRBV3-1 to TRBJ2-3; tentative D call: TRBD2 (6 bases). The CDR3 has 17 amino acids. CDR1 LGHDT and CDR2 YNNKEL come from the germline V gene (reference sequence). V was shortened by 0 bases and J by 3 bases, with 16 bases between the two germline ends. The CDR3 coding sequence is TGTGCCAGCAGCCAAGATGGGTTCGGCGGGGCGACAGATACGCAGTATTTT. This sequence encodes CASSQDGFGGATDTQYF.

This clonotype turned up a few times. This chain connects TRBV5-6 to TRBJ2-7; TRBD1 agrees at 7 bases. Trimming removed 4 bases from V and 2 bases from J; junction bases left unmatched: 9. CDR1 and CDR2 from the germline V gene are SGHDT and YYEEEE. The CDR3 covers 15 residues. The CDR3 sequence: CASSPIRDRAYEQYF. The CDR3 DNA reads TGTGCCAGCAGCCCTATCCGGGACAGAGCCTACGAGCAGTACTTC.

Many counts were recorded for this clonotype. The rearrangement joins TRBV7-8 to TRBJ2-3, with a possible D match to TRBD2 (5 bases). V was clipped by 5 bases and J by 0 bases, with 15 bases between them. Germline V gene lookup returns CDR1 SGHVS and CDR2 FQNEAQ. The CDR3 runs to 16 residues. This CDR3 is CASSPRPRASTDTQYF. DNA for the CDR3: TGTGCCAGCAGCCCCCGACCGCGGGCGAGCACAGATACGCAGTATTTT.

There are many counts of this clonotype. The CDR3 region has the DNA TGCAGCGTTGCGGGGTTCTACGAGCAGTACTTC. Protein: CSVAGFYEQYF. This chain links TRBV29-1 with TRBJ2-7, with D maybe TRBD2 (5 bases). Trimming cost V 4 bases and J 3 bases, with 7 bases left between them. Germline V gene sequence: CDR1 SQVTM, CDR2 ANQGSEA. The CDR3 is 11 residues long.